These 26 T cell receptor beta chains originate from one sample sequenced in a study of cytomegalovirus exposure and HLA in healthy donors. The PCR was carried out with 60 Vbeta primers and 13 Jbeta primers. Generated by immunoSEQ multiplex PCR, the TCRdb table keeps only in-frame clones and is missing some. The data contain approximately 150,000 clones, 60% to 80% of them seen just once; the ten biggest clones take up about 1.3%. The sequenced material came from PBMCs. The source is a man in his 60s in good health and CMV-seronegative.

J is TRBJ2-6 and V is TRBV30; no firm D call. The CDR3 is 11 amino acids. V shed 8 bases and J shed 5 bases, with 7 bases lying between them. Germline assignment: CDR1 GTSNPN and CDR2 SVGIG (reference sequence). The CDR3 DNA follows: TGTGCCGGAGCCTGGGCCAACGTCCTGACTTTC. Amino acids: CAGAWANVLTF.

The rearrangement uses TRBV5-1 and TRBJ1-2; unclear D gene. The CDR3 length is 12 residues. The germline V and J ends were trimmed by 4 bases and 7 bases, with 11 bases remaining between them. Germline V gene lookup returns CDR1 SGHRS and CDR2 YFSETQ. The CDR3 loop is CASSPRSGGYTF. The CDR3 nucleotides are TGCGCCAGCAGCCCCCGTTCCGGTGGCTACACCTTC.

The chain carries TRBV6-5 and TRBJ1-5, with D tentatively TRBD1 (5 bases). Germline lookup yields CDR1 MNHEY and CDR2 SVGAGI. The CDR3 totals 14 residues. V lost 8 bases and J lost 0, with 11 bases in between. The chain's CDR3 is CASGGGASNQPQHF. The CDR3 nucleotides are TGTGCCAGCGGCGGGGGTGCTAGCAATCAGCCCCAGCATTTT.

The chain uses TRBV5-1 and TRBJ2-1, with 7 bases lining up with TRBD2. CDR1 is SGHRS, CDR2 YFSETQ, per germline. V lost 4 bases, J lost 8 bases, and 12 bases stayed unmatched. This CDR3 is built from 15 residues. CDR3 nucleotides: TGCGCCAGCAGCCCGACTGTGCGGGAGCTCGATGAGCAGTTCTTC. Residues: CASSPTVRELDEQFF.

The chain carries TRBV7-8 and TRBJ2-7, with 8 nucleotides matching TRBD1. CDR1 and CDR2 from the germline V gene are SGHVS and FQNEAQ. Trimming at V came to 5 bases and at J to 6 bases, leaving 18 bases not matched to a gene. The CDR3 loop spans 17 amino acids. In nucleotides, the CDR3 is TGTGCCAGCAGCGGAAGGAAAGCAGGGGGCTATGTGGGCGAGCAGTACTTC. Amino acids: CASSGRKAGGYVGEQYF.

The chain links TRBV4-1 to TRBJ2-1; a weak D match, TRBD2 (5 bases). Germline values: CDR1 MGHRA, CDR2 YSYEKL. Trimming cost V 4 bases and J 5 bases, with 12 bases left between them. The CDR3 runs to 14 residues. The chain's CDR3 is CASSPIAADNEQFF. The CDR3 DNA is TGCGCCAGCAGCCCAATTGCAGCGGACAATGAGCAGTTCTTC.

Concerning this clone: The junction and the germline gene differ at one end; a read error may be behind it. This CDR3 is CASSPRETGVSF. The CDR3 nucleotides are TGTGCCAGCTCACCAAGGGAGACAGGGGTATCCTTC. The V call is TRBV18, the J call TRBJ1-2; the match to TRBD1 covers 8 bases. From germline, CDR1 is KGHSH and CDR2 LQKENI. CDR3 size: 12 residues. The whole variable domain, filled in from reference TRBV18 and TRBJ1-2, reads NAGVMQNPRHLVRRRGQEARLRCSPMKGHSHVYWYRQLPEEGLKFMVYLQKENIIDESGMPKERFSAEFPKEGPSILRIQQVVRGDSAAYFCASSPRETGVSFGSGTRLTVV.

This clone has a single count. This sequence joins TRBV4-2 and TRBJ2-1; 8 nucleotides agree with TRBD1. With V trimmed by 3 bases and J by 7 bases, 17 bases remained unmatched. CDR3 size: 18 residues. The germline V gene has CDR1 LGHNA and CDR2 YNFKEQ. The CDR3 DNA follows: TGTGCCAGCAGCCACCCCTATGGTGCAGGGGGCAATTGGAATGAGCAGTTCTTC. Translated, it gives CASSHPYGAGGNWNEQFF.

V usage is TRBV5-1 and J usage is TRBJ2-7; D might be TRBD1 (6 bases). The CDR3 runs 15 residues. Deletions cut 0 bases from V and 0 bases from J, with 10 bases between. Per the germline V gene, CDR1 is SGHRS and CDR2 is YFSETQ. The DNA of the CDR3 is TGCGCCAGCAGCTTGGACCTGGGGGCCTCCTACGAGCAGTACTTC. Amino acid sequence: CASSLDLGASYEQYF.

The sample holds one count of this clone. This sequence joins TRBV10-1 and TRBJ2-3; TRBD2 matches at 8 bases. V shed 10 bases, J shed 4 bases, and the junction held 7 bases outside the gene matches. The CDR3 is 13 residues long. Germline CDR1 reads WNHNN; CDR2 reads SYGVQD (reference sequence). The CDR3 nucleotides read TGCGCCACCCAGCGGGGGCACGCAGATACGCAGTATTTT. Translating it yields CATQRGHADTQYF.

The chain links TRBV18 to TRBJ1-4; 9 bases agree with TRBD1. The CDR3 spans 17 residues. The germline CDR1 and CDR2 sequences are KGHSH and LQKENI. Germline trimming cut 3 bases from V and 1 base from J; bases unmatched to any gene: 6. The DNA for the CDR3 is TGTGCCAGCTCACCCGGACAGGGGTTAGGAACTAATGAAAAACTGTTTTTT. Translating gives CASSPGQGLGTNEKLFF.

For the CDR3, the DNA is TGTGCCAGCAGTGGGCAGGGGATCTACGAGCAGTACTTC. Translating it yields CASSGQGIYEQYF. The chain couples TRBV2 to TRBJ2-7; tentatively, D is TRBD1 (6 bases). Per the germline V gene, CDR1 is SNHLY and CDR2 is FYNNEI. CDR3 length: 13 amino acids. With 4 bases removed from V and 3 bases from J, the gap between germline ends came to 10 bases.

CDR3 nucleotide sequence: TGTGCCAGCACTTTCACGGGTGGTAACGAAAAACTGTTTTTT. Protein product: CASTFTGGNEKLFF. The chain recombines TRBV2 with TRBJ1-4; no definite D call. Germline V lookup: CDR1 SNHLY, CDR2 FYNNEI. The CDR3 is made up of 14 amino acids. Trimming pared 7 bases from V and 8 bases from J, leaving 17 bases between.

This clone occurred once. The chain combines TRBV27 with TRBJ2-1; the match to TRBD1 covers 9 bases. The germline V gene encodes CDR1 MNHEY and CDR2 SMNVEV (reference sequence). CDR3 length: 14 residues. V trimming: 3 bases; J trimming: 7 bases; junction bases outside the gene matches: 4. CDR3 DNA sequence: TGTGCCAGCAGTTTCGGGACAGGGAGGAATGAGCAGTTCTTC. Translating gives CASSFGTGRNEQFF.

V is TRBV6-1 and J is TRBJ1-2, with 8 bases aligning to TRBD1. The J segment lost 4 bases and the V segment lost 3 bases, leaving 4 bases of the junction unmatched. Germline CDR1 and CDR2: MNHNS and SASEGT. The CDR3 is 14 residues long. DNA for the CDR3: TGTGCCAGCAGTGAGGGGACAGGCCCCTATGGCTACACCTTC. Protein product: CASSEGTGPYGYTF.

The chain carries TRBV7-2 and TRBJ2-1; 8 nucleotides match TRBD2. Trimming took 1 base from V and 5 from J; bases not matched to a gene: 10. This CDR3 has 17 residues. CDR1 is SGHTA and CDR2 is FQGNSA in the germline V gene. CDR3 amino acids: CASSLGLGLAKHNEQFF. The CDR3 region has the DNA TGTGCCAGCAGCTTAGGGTTAGGACTAGCCAAACACAATGAGCAGTTCTTC. The full variable domain, with the rest looked up from reference TRBV7-2 and TRBJ2-1, is GAGVSQSPSNKVTEKGKDVELRCDPISGHTALYWYRQSLGQGLEFLIYFQGNSAPDKSGLPSDRFSAERTGGSVSTLTIQRTQQEDSAVYLCASSLGLGLAKHNEQFFGPGTRLTVL.

The gene calls are TRBV4-3 and TRBJ2-4; TRBD1 matches 11 bases. The CDR3 loop spans 16 amino acids. V gave up 5 bases and J gave up 6 bases; unmatched junction bases: 9. Germline values: CDR1 LGHNA, CDR2 YSLEER. The DNA for the CDR3 is TGCGCCAGCAGCTATCTAGGACAGGGGGCCGGAAACATTCAGTACTTC. Its translation is CASSYLGQGAGNIQYF.

The chain combines TRBV7-2 with TRBJ1-5; D is unclear. The CDR3 contains 15 residues. V lost 1 base, J lost 0 bases, and 7 bases lay in between. CDR1 SGHTA and CDR2 FQGNSA come from the germline V gene. The CDR3 sequence: CASSLGSSSNQPQHF. The CDR3 DNA follows: TGTGCCAGCAGCTTAGGTTCGAGTAGCAATCAGCCCCAGCATTTT.

V is TRBV9 and J is TRBJ1-2; a possible D gene is TRBD1 (5 bases). Germline loops: CDR1 SGDLS, CDR2 YYNGEE. The CDR3 is 13 amino acids. V lost 0 bases, J lost 8 bases, and 11 bases lay in between. CDR3 sequence: CASSVGQGRGYTF. The CDR3, as DNA: TGTGCCAGCAGCGTAGGCCAGGGTAGGGGCTACACCTTC.

The chain uses TRBV28 and TRBJ1-4; maybe TRBD1 (6 bases). Trimming took 4 bases from V and 3 from J, leaving 15 bases between them. CDR3 size: 16 residues. CDR1 is MDHEN and CDR2 is SYDVKM in the germline V gene. CDR3 in amino acids: CASSSLLTGPNEKLFF. For the CDR3, the DNA is TGTGCCAGCAGTTCATTACTGACAGGACCTAATGAAAAACTGTTTTTT.

This clone was recorded once. J is TRBJ2-4 and V is TRBV9, with 10 bases matching TRBD2. The CDR3 totals 15 residues. Germline lookup yields CDR1 SGDLS and CDR2 YYNGEE. V gave up 3 bases and J gave up 7 bases; unmatched junction bases: 7. The DNA for the CDR3 is TGTGCCAGCAGCGAGGGAGCGGGAGGGGGGAACATTCAGTACTTC. Translating it yields CASSEGAGGGNIQYF.

This clone was detected a few times. The chain is built from TRBV28 and TRBJ2-7; TRBD1 matches at 11 bases. The CDR3 covers 16 residues. V lost 3 bases, J lost 0 bases, and 4 bases stayed unmatched. Germline CDR1 and CDR2: MDHEN and SYDVKM. CDR3 nucleotide sequence: TGTGCCAGCAGTTTGGCGGGACAGGGGGGCTCCTACGAGCAGTACTTC. It encodes CASSLAGQGGSYEQYF.

The chain links TRBV7-2 to TRBJ1-5; D perhaps matches TRBD1 (6 bases). Germline CDR1 is SGHTA and CDR2 is FQGNSA. The CDR3 length is 13 residues. With 4 bases removed from V and 7 bases from J, the gap between germline ends came to 11 bases. The CDR3 here is CASSSGVRQPQHF. The CDR3 nucleotides are TGTGCCAGCAGCTCAGGGGTGCGGCAGCCCCAGCATTTT.

The V gene is TRBV19, the J gene TRBJ2-7; 8 bases agree with TRBD1. The J segment lost 7 bases and the V segment lost 10 bases, leaving 15 bases of the junction unmatched. There are 14 residues in the CDR3. Germline lookup yields CDR1 LNHDA and CDR2 SQIVND (reference sequence). Here the CDR3 DNA reads TGTGCCACTGCCGACAGGGGACGCGTTCTGGAGCAGTACTTC. As protein: CATADRGRVLEQYF.

The V and J genes are TRBV10-3 and TRBJ2-7; tentatively, D is TRBD2 (7 bases). This CDR3 comprises 14 residues. V was trimmed by 9 bases and J by 0 bases, leaving 15 bases between them. Germline-derived CDR1 and CDR2 are ENHRY and SYGVKD. CDR3 region: CAIWGGALSYEQYF. Here the CDR3 DNA reads TGTGCCATTTGGGGGGGGGCCCTCTCCTACGAGCAGTACTTC.

The rearrangement joins TRBV5-1 to TRBJ2-1, with 9 bases aligning to TRBD2. Trimming took 4 bases from V and 2 from J; bases not matched to a gene: 4. The CDR3 sequence is 15 residues long. Germline CDR1 is SGHRS and CDR2 is YFSETQ. This CDR3 reads CASSQASGAYNEQFF. Here the CDR3 DNA reads TGCGCCAGCAGCCAAGCTAGCGGGGCCTACAATGAGCAGTTCTTC.